The present entry profiles one T cell receptor beta chain with its context. The data originate from a study of CD8 T cells in Susac syndrome. The RNA input was 0.5 to 1 ug, and it was reverse transcribed with random hexamers. Amplification of TCR beta CDR3 across 54 Vbeta and 13 Jbeta was performed with immunoSEQ multiplex PCR. TCRdb recomputed calls from the immunoSEQ multiplex PCR reads with MiXCR, one row per CDR3 protein. This sample has 350,000 to 550,000 distinct CDR3 sequences, with more than 70% found just once. CDR1 and CDR2 from the germline V gene are MGHRA and YSYEKL. The CDR3 covers 15 residues. Trimming at V came to 6 bases and at J to 4 bases, leaving 4 bases not matched to a gene.

The rearrangement joins TRBV4-1 to TRBJ2-1; 12 bases are shared with TRBD2. This clonotype originated in a human donor with multiple sclerosis. The source material was CD8+ T cells from PBMCs. This CDR3 is CASRLLAGGYNEQFF. In DNA, the CDR3 is TGCGCCAGCAGATTACTAGCGGGGGGATACAATGAGCAGTTCTTC.